This T cell receptor (beta chain) derives from a study of T cell responses to AZD1222 COVID-19 vaccine. General study points: Sampling that yielded the repertoires occurred only after the peak T cell response. After two AZD1222 doses, spike-specific TCR breadth and depth rose versus day 0. Across spike, vaccine-associated CD4 TCRs were found, dominant at 160-218 and 743-854. Donors were largely white British and mainly female; clonal diversity was possibly underestimated.

V lost 0 bases and J 1 base, leaving 8 bases between the germline ends. The CDR3 extends over 14 amino acids. The germline V gene has CDR1 SGHKS and CDR2 YYEKEE (reference sequence). Generated by immunoSEQ multiplex PCR, the TCRdb table keeps only in-frame clones and is missing some. The table shows 100,000 to 150,000 clones, with around 85% occurring only once. Concerning this clone itself: The antigen is not known.

The receptor's source is an adult who received the MenACWY meningococcal vaccine as a control. This material consisted of peripheral blood, taken 28 days after the second dose of the MenACWY control vaccine. The V call is TRBV5-5, the J call TRBJ2-7; the D gene is possibly TRBD1 (5 bases). The DNA of the CDR3 is TGTGCCAGCAGCTTGGGGACACAGTCCTACGAGCAGTACTTC. It yields the protein CASSLGTQSYEQYF.